This T cell receptor beta chain came from a study of cytomegalovirus exposure and HLA in healthy donors. Overall study: Some 85 million unique TCRs, all from HLA-typed donors, were included in an early release of the data. Of several hundred genotyped donors, around 76% clustered with self-reported Caucasian donors.

Amplification used 60 Vbeta primers and 13 Jbeta primers. The data were produced by immunoSEQ multiplex PCR, yet TCRdb's version contains in-frame clones alone and is incomplete. The sample yields roughly 120,000 clones, over 65% seen once. The ends were cut back, 1 base at V and 0 bases at J, with 4 bases in the middle. This CDR3 is built from 14 residues. The germline CDR1 and CDR2 sequences are LNHNV and YYDKDF (reference sequence). The sequencing sample was made of PBMCs. The rearrangement links TRBV15 to TRBJ1-3; no firm D call. The sequence was collected from a middle-aged man in good health and CMV-seronegative. DNA of the CDR3: TGTGCCACCAGCAGAGCAGGCTCTGGAAACACCATATATTTT. This gives the protein CATSRAGSGNTIYF.